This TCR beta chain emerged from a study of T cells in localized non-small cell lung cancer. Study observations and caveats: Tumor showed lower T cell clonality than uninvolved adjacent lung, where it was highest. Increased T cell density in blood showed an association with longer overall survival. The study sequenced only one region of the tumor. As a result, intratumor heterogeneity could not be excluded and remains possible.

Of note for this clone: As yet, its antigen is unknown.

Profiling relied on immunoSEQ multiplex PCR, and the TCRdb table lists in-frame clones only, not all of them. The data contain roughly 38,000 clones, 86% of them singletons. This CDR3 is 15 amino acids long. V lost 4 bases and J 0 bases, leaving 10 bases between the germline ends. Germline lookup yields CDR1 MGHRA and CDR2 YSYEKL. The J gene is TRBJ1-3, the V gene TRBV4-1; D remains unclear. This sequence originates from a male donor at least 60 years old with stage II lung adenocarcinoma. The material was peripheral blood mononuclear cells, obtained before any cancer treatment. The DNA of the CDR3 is TGCGCCAGCAGCCCATCAGTTCGCTCTGGAAACACCATATATTTT. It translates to CASSPSVRSGNTIYF.